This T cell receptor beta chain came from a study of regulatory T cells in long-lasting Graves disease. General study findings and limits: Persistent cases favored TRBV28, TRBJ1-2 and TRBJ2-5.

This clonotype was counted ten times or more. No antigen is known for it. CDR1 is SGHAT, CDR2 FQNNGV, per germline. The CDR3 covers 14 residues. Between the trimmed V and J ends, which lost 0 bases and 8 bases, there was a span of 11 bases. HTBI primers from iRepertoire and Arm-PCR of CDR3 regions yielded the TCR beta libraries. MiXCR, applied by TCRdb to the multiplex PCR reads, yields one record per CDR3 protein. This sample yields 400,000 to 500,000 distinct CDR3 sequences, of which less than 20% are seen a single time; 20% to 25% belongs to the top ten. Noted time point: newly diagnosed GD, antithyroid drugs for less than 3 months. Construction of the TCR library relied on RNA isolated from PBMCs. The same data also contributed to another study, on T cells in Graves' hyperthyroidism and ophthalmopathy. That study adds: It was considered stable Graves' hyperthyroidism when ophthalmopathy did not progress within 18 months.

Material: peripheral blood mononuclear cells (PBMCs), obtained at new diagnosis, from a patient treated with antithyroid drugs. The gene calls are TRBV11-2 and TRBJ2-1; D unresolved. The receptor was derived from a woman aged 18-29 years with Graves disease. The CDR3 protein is CASSLDTRADEQFF. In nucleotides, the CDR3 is TGTGCCAGCAGCTTAGATACCCGGGCTGATGAGCAGTTCTTC.